This TCR beta chain was sequenced in a study of human T cells and chemical hapten exposure. Study-level results: High-frequency TCRs, those above 1 in 1000, stayed the same after DPC sensitization.

The CDR3 is made up of 18 amino acids. The ends were cut back, 9 bases at V and 0 bases at J, with 24 bases in the middle. Germline V gene sequence: CDR1 MDHEN, CDR2 SYDVKM. This sample's time point: patch test 3, about 24 weeks after DPC sensitization. Treatment given: therapeutic diphenylcyclopropenone sensitization with weekly scalp DPC. The drawing of blood occurred before each patch test was applied. This clonotype appeared a few times. What it recognizes is unknown. TCRdb ran MiXCR on the RACE reads and lists one entry per CDR3 protein. The sample has about 200,000 distinct CDR3 sequences; more than 20% are singletons.

The material sequenced was whole blood, taken in connection with sensitization to the hapten diphenylcyclopropenone (DPC). This TCR came from a middle-aged woman with alopecia areata. Some clones in this sample may be carry-over from other donors' samples. The V gene is TRBV28, the J gene TRBJ2-1, with D possibly being TRBD2 (6 bases). The CDR3 bases are TGTGCCAGTCTCCTCCGGCCCATAGCGGCTAGCTCCTACAATGAGCAGTTCTTC. As protein: CASLLRPIAASSYNEQFF.